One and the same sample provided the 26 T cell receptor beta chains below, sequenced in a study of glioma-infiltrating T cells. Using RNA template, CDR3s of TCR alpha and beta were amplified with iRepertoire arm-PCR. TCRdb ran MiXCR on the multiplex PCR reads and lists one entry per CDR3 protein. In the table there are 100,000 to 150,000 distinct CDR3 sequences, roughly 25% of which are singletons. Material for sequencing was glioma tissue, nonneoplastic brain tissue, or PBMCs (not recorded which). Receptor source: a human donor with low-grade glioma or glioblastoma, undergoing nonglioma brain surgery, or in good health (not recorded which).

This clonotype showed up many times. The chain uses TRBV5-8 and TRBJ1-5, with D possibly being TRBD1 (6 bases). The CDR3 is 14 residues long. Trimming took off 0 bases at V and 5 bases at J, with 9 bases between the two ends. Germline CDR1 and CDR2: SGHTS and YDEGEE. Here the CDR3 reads CASSLGSGDQPQHF. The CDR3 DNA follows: TGTGCCAGCAGCTTGGGATCAGGGGATCAGCCCCAGCATTTT.

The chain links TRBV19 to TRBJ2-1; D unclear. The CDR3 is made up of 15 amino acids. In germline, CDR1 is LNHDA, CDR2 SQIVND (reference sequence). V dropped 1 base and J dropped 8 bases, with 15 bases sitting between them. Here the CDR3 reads CASSIGWQDDDEQFF. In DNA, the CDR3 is TGTGCCAGTAGTATAGGTTGGCAGGATGACGATGAGCAGTTCTTC.

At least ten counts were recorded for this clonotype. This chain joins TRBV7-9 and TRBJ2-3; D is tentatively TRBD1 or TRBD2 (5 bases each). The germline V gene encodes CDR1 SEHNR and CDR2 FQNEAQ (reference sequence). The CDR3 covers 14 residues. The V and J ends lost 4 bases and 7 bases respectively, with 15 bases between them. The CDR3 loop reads CASSSTRDENTQYF. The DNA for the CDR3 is TGTGCCAGCAGCTCGACCCGGGACGAAAATACGCAGTATTTT.

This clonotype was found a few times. This CDR3 is CASSRGPGQQETQYF. Here the CDR3 DNA reads TGTGCCAGCTCACGAGGACCGGGACAGCAAGAGACCCAGTACTTC. The J gene is TRBJ2-5, the V gene TRBV18; TRBD1 matches 7 bases. Trimming took 4 bases from V and 2 from J; bases not matched to a gene: 7. The CDR3 spans 15 residues. Germline V gene sequence: CDR1 KGHSH, CDR2 LQKENI.

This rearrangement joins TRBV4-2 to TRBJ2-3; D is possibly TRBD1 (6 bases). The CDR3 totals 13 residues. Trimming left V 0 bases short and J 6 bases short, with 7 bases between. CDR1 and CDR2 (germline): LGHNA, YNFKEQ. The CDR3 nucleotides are TGTGCCAGCAGCCAAGAAACAGGGGATACGCAGTATTTT. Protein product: CASSQETGDTQYF.

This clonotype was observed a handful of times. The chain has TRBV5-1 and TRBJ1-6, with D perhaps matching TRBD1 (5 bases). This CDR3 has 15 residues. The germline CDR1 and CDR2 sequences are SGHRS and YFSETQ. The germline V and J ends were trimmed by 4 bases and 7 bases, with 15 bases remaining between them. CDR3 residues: CASSPTGTGNSPLHF. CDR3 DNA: TGCGCCAGCAGCCCCACCGGGACGGGCAATTCACCCCTCCACTTT. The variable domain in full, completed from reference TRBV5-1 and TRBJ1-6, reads KAGVTQTPRYLIKTRGQQVTLSCSPISGHRSVSWYQQTPGQGLQFLFEYFSETQRNKGNFPGRFSGRQFSNSRSEMNVSTLELGDSALYLCASSPTGTGNSPLHFGNGTRLTVT.

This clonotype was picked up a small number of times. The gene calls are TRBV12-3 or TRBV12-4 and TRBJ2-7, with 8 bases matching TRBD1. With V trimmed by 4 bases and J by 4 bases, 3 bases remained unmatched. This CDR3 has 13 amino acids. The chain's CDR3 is CASSSGTGYEQYF. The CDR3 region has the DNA TGTGCCAGCAGTTCGGGGACAGGATACGAGCAGTACTTC.

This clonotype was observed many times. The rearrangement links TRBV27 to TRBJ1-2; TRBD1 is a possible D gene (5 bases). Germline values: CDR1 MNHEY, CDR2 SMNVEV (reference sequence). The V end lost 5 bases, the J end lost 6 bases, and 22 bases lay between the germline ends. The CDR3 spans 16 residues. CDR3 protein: CASSLNSRVESNGYTF. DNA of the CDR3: TGTGCCAGCAGTCTAAATTCCAGGGTGGAGAGCAATGGCTACACCTTC.

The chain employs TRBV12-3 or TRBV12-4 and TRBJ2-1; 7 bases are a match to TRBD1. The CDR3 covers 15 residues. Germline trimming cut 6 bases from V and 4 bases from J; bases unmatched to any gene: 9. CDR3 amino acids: CASRQHGGQYNEQFF. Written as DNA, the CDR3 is TGTGCCAGCAGACAACATGGGGGACAGTACAATGAGCAGTTCTTC.

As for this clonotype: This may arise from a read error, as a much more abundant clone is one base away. Here the CDR3 DNA reads TGTGCCAGGAGCCAAGATTTCTGGACTGAATATGAGCAGTTCTTC. This translates into CARSQDFWTEYEQFF. This chain links TRBV3-1 with TRBJ2-1, with D possibly being TRBD2 (5 bases). CDR3 length: 15 amino acids. Germline lookup yields CDR1 LGHDT and CDR2 YNNKEL (reference sequence).

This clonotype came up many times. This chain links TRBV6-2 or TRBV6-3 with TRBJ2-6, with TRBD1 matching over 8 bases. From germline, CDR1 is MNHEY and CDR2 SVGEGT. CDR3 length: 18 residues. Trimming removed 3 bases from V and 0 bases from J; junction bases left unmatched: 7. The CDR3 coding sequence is TGTGCCAGCAGTTATCCCAGGGGGCTAACCTCTGGGGCCAACGTCCTGACTTTC. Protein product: CASSYPRGLTSGANVLTF.

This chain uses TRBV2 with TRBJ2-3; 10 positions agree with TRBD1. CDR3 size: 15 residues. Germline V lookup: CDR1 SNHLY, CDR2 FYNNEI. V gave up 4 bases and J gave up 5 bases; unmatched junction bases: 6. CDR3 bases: TGTGCCAGCAGTGTTGGGACAGGGGTTTTAGATACGCAGTATTTT. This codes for CASSVGTGVLDTQYF.

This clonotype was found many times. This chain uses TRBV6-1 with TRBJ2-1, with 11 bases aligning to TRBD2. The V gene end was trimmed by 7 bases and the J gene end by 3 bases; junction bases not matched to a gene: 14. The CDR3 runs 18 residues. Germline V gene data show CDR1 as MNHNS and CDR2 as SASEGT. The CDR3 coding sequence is TGTGCCAGCACCTTAGTACTAGCGGGAGTGCCGATCTACAATGAGCAGTTCTTC. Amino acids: CASTLVLAGVPIYNEQFF.

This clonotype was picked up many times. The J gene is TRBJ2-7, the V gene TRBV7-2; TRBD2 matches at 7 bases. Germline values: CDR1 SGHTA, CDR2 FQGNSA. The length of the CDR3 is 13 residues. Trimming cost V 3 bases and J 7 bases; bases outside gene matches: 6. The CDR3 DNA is TGTGCCAGCAGCTTTTCGGGAGCGGGGGAGCAGTACTTC. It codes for CASSFSGAGEQYF.

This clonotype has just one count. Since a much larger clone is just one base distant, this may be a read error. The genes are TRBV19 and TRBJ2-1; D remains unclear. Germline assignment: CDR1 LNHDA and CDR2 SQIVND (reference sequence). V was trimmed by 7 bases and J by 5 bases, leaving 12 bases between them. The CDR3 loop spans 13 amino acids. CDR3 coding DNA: TGTGCCAGTAAACCCACCATCCACAATGAGCAGTTCTTC. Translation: CASKPTIHNEQFF.

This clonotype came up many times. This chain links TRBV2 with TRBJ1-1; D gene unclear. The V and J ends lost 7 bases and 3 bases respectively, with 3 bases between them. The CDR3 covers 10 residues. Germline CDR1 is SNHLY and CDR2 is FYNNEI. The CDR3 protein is CASIYTEAFF. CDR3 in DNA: TGTGCCAGCATTTACACTGAAGCTTTCTTT.

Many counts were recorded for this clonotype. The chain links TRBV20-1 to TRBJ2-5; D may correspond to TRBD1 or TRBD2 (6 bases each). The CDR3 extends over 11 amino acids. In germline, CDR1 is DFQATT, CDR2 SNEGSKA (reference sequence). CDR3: CSGGHGETQYF. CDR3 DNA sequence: TGCAGCGGGGGCCACGGGGAGACCCAGTACTTC.

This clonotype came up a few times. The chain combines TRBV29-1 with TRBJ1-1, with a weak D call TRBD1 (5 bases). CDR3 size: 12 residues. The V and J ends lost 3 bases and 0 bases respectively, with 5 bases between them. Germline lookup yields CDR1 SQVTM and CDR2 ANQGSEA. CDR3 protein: CSVEDMNTEAFF. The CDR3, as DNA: TGCAGCGTTGAGGACATGAACACTGAAGCTTTCTTT.

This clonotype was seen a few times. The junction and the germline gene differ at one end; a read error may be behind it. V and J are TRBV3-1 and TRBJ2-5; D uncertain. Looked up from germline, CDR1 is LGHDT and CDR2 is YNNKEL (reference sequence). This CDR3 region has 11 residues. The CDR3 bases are TGTGCCAGCGGCCAGCAAGAGACCCAGTACTTC. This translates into CASGQQETQYF.

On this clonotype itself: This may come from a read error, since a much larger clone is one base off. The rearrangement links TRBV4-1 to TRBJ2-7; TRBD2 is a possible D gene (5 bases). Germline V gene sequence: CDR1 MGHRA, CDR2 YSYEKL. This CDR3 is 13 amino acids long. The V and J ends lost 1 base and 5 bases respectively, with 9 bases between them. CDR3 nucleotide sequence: TGCGCCAGCAGCCAAGGTTACGGGAACGAGCAGTACTTC. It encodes CASSQGYGNEQYF.

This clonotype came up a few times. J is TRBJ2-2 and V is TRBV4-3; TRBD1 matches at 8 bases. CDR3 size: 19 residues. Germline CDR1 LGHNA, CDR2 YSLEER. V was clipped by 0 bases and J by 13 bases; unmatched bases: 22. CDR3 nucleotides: TGCGCCAGCAGCCAAGATCTAAATCGAGGGCAGGGGGCGATCGACTTGCTGTTTTTT. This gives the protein CASSQDLNRGQGAIDLLFF.

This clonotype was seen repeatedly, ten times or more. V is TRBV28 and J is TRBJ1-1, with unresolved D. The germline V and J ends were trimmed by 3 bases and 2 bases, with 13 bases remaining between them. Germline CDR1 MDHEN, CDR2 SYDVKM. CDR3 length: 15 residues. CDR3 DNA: TGTGCCAGCAGTTTGTCCCTCGGCCTTAACACTGAAGCTTTCTTT. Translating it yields CASSLSLGLNTEAFF.

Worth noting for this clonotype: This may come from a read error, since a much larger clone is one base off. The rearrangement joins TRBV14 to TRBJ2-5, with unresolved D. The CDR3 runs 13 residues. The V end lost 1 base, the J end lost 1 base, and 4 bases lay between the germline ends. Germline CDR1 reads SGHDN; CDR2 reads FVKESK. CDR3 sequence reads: CASSQATQETQYF. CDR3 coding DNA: TGTGCCAGCAGCCAAGCGACCCAAGAGACCCAGTACTTC.

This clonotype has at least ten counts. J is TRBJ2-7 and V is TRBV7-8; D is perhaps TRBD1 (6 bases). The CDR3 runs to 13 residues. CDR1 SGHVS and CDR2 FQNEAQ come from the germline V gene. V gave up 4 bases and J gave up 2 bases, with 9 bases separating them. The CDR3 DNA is TGTGCCAGCAGCTCCCGGACAGCCTACGAGCAGTACTTC. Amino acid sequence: CASSSRTAYEQYF.

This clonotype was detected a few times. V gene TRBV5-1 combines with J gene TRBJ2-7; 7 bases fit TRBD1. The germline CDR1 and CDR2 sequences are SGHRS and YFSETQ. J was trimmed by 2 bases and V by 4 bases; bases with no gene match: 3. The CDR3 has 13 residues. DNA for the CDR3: TGCGCCAGCAGCACCGGGACAGCCTACGAGCAGTACTTC. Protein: CASSTGTAYEQYF. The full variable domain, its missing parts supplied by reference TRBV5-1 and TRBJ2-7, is KAGVTQTPRYLIKTRGQQVTLSCSPISGHRSVSWYQQTPGQGLQFLFEYFSETQRNKGNFPGRFSGRQFSNSRSEMNVSTLELGDSALYLCASSTGTAYEQYFGPGTRLTVT.

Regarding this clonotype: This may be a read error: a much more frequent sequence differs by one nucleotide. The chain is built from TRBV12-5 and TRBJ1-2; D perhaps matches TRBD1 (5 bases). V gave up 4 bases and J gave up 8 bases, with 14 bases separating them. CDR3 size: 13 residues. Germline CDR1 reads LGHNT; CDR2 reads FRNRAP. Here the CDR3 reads CASGWDGNSGYTF. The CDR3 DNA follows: TGTGCTAGTGGTTGGGACGGGAATAGCGGCTACACCTTC.